The entry below gives a single T cell receptor beta chain sequence along with its context. Its antigen is currently unknown. Stated time point: persistent/refractory GD, antithyroid drugs over 5 years with positive TRAb. The TCR library was made from RNA extracted from PBMCs. A blood draw put around 9.3 milliliters of peripheral blood into EDTA tubes. Relying on iRepertoire HTBI primers and Arm-PCR of CDR3 regions, the team built TCR beta libraries. In the study's own analysis: Identified segments across samples numbered 55 to 70 TRBV and about 15 TRBJ. TCRdb reprocessed the multiplex PCR reads with MiXCR, giving one entry per CDR3 protein. TCRdb's processing, not the study's, gives the V and J calls here. This sample has about 470,000 distinct CDR3 sequences, with about 20% found just once. The sample comes from a study of regulatory T cells in long-lasting Graves disease. Broader study findings: Newly diagnosed disease favored TRBV20-1 and TRBJ2-1 over persistent disease.

The V gene's germline CDR1 is KGHSH and CDR2 LQKENI. V was shortened by 0 bases and J by 13 bases, with 19 bases between the two germline ends. This CDR3 has 15 residues. The sample was peripheral blood mononuclear cells (PBMCs), taken when the disease was refractory, from a patient treated with antithyroid drugs. The chain links TRBV18 to TRBJ2-4, with D perhaps matching TRBD2 (5 bases). This clonotype originated in a female donor with Graves disease. Here the CDR3 reads CASSPPSSPEVLQYF. The CDR3 DNA sequence: TGTGCCAGCTCACCACCGTCCTCGCCGGAGGTCCTCCAGTACTTC.